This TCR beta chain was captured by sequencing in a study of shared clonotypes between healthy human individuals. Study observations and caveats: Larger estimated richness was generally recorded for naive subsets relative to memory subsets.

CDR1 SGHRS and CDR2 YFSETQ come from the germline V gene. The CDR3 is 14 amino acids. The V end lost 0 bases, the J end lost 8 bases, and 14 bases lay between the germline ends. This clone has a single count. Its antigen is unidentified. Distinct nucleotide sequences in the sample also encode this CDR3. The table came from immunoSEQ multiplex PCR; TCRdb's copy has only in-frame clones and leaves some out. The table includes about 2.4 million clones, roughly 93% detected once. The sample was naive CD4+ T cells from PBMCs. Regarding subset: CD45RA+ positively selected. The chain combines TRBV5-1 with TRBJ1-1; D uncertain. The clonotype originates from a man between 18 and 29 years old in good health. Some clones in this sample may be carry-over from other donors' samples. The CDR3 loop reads CASSLGDGSTEAFF. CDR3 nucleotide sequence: TGCGCCAGCAGCTTGGGCGACGGAAGTACGGAAGCTTTCTTT.